This TCR beta chain was documented in a study of tumor-infiltrating lymphocytes in primary liver carcinoma (dated by TCRdb to about 2017). For the study in its entirety: Hepatocellular carcinoma (four) or combined HCC and intrahepatic cholangiocarcinoma (one) was present in the five patients, who were three men and two women aged 30 to 69 years. High reproducibility was observed for the technical replicate repertoires, with mean shared-clone rates about 0.92 and correlation coefficients above 0.95. To link TCRbeta repertoire diversity to the local molecular phenotype, the 20 to 25 tumor region samples were profiled with Agilent mRNA microarrays. Samples yielded roughly 3.5 to 8 million productive TCRbeta reads; read depth did not differ significantly between tissue types. Across five regions of each liver tumor, along with adjacent normal tissue and blood, the study brought together TCRbeta repertoire sequencing, expression microarrays and whole-exome sequencing. The five patients had tumors of stage T1-T3 N0M0, with maximum diameters ranging from about 4.2 to 11 cm. A total of roughly 35 specimens from 5 patients, comprising approximately 25 tumor regions, 5 adjacent noncancerous liver tissues and 5 peripheral blood samples, were covered by TCRbeta repertoire sequencing. What the research found in general, with its limitations: Only the TCR beta chain was sequenced, which likely underestimates true repertoire diversity because unpaired alpha chains were not captured. Only 4 to 6 patients were included in the study, and the authors note that the findings should be validated in a larger study. Compared with blood, tumors had a significantly larger share of the repertoire taken up by the top 250 clones (p = 0.039). Repertoire overlap was higher between tumor regions (mean roughly 35%) than tumor-adjacent (approximately 17%) or tumor-blood (approximately 14%) pairs, consistent with antigen-driven expansion. Only roughly 7-25% of top clones appeared in all five regions of a tumor, which suggests that tumor-infiltrating T cells are spatially heterogeneous. Since the samples were bulk and unsorted, there was no way to compare CD4+ and CD8+ T cell repertoires.

As for this clonotype: Which antigen it targets is not known. This may be a read error, as it is one base from a much larger clone.

TCRbeta-specific cDNA was reverse-transcribed from around 0.45 ug total RNA using a constant-region primer and ProtoScript II reverse transcriptase. Construction of the TCRbeta libraries relied on three nested rounds of multiplex PCR, following a slightly modified ARM-PCR procedure. Each of the first two PCR rounds ran for approximately 10 cycles and used multiplex TRBV1-TRBV30 forward primers together with a Cbeta reverse primer. Sample barcodes and Illumina adapters were attached in a final 25-cycle PCR using Deep VentR polymerase. Before sequencing, amplicons of 200-500 bp were purified from gel using a QIAquick gel extraction kit. An Illumina HiSeq 2500 was used to sequence the TCRbeta amplicons, generating 250-bp paired-end reads. In the source study's methods: Reads were quality-trimmed with Trimmomatic v0.33, and paired reads were merged with FLASH v1.2.11 to recover full CDR3 sequences. V, D and J germline segments were assigned to the rearranged TCRbeta sequences by MiGEC v1.2.1b. Clonotype statistics, along with Shannon-Wiener diversity indices, were calculated using VDJtools v1.0.0. To reduce sampling bias, subsequent analyses other than the diversity analysis used only the 250 most abundant clonotypes in each sample. Using fastp at Q25 and MiXCR, TCRdb reprocessed the public reads and kept productive beta chains. Each CDR3 protein appears once, grouped with its most common genes and DNA. For this entry, the V and J calls and clone size follow TCRdb and not the study's own pipeline. In all, the sample holds 100,000 to 150,000 distinct CDR3 sequences, and 50% to 80% of those were seen once. Jointly, the top ten make up 8% to 9% of the sample.

Spanning cysteine to phenylalanine, the CDR3 consists of 14 amino acids. CDR3 DNA is the only sequence kept; it has 42 bases, read in frame from the first base. CDR1 and CDR2, per the germline V gene (reference sequence), are SGHNT and YYREEE. Total RNA and DNA were co-extracted without cell sorting from 20-30 mg of bulk tissue using the AllPrep DNA/RNA mini kit. Surgical resection was performed in China between late 2015 and 2016 on about 5 patients with histopathologically diagnosed primary liver carcinoma. At the time of sampling, the patients were treatment-naive and had chronic HBV infection. Each tumor was sampled at five spatially separated regions: the superior, inferior, left-lateral and right-lateral poles and the tumor centre. More than 80% viable tumor cells were found by histology in every tumor sample. Each fresh piece of tumor and adjacent tissue was cut in two, with one half stored in RNAlater at -80 degrees C and the other half sent for histology.

The chain is assembled from TRBV5-4 and TRBJ2-5; the D gene cannot be resolved reliably. This clonotype originated in a woman aged 55-70 years with primary liver carcinoma and hepatitis B virus infection. Specimen: liver tumor tissue from sampling region 3. The intended sense of this specimen's cell subset or site label: tumor region T3, left-lateral pole. At the DNA level, the sequence is TGTGCCACCAGCATTCTGGGAAACCAAGAGACCCAGTACTTC. Its protein is CATSILGNQETQYF.